This T cell receptor beta chain was sequenced in a study of blood T cell repertoires in COVID-19. Overall study context: The samples span acute and convalescent COVID-19 from the United States, Italy and Spain.

In the authors' methods: Reference gene primer amplification gave nucleated cell count estimates. Produced via immunoSEQ multiplex PCR; TCRdb's table is partial and in-frame only. That table gives V, J and clone size, and the DNA gave D and trimming. The sample carries about 51,000 clones, more than 70% recorded once. This CDR3 region has 12 residues. Germline CDR1 is LNHDA and CDR2 is SQIVND (reference sequence). Trimming removed 9 bases at V and 6 bases at J, with 15 bases between. This clone has more than one count but fewer than ten. The chain joins TRBV19 to TRBJ2-7; D possibly corresponds to TRBD1 (6 bases). This TCR was sampled from a man older than 75 with active COVID-19. The sample consisted of peripheral blood. CDR3 sequence (DNA): TGTGCCAGCCAGGGGCCACTCCTCGAGCAGTACTTC. It translates to CASQGPLLEQYF.